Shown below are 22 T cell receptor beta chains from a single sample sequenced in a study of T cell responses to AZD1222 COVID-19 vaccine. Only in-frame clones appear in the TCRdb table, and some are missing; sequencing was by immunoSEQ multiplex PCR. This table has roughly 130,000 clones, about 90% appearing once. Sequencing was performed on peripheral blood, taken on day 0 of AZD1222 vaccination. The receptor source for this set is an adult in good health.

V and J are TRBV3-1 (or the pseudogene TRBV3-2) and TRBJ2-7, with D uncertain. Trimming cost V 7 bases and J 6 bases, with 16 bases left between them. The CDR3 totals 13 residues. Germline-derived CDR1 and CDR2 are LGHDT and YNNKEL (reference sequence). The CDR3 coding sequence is TGTGCCAGCACCCACAACGGCAGGCCCGAGCAGTACTTC. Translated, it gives CASTHNGRPEQYF.

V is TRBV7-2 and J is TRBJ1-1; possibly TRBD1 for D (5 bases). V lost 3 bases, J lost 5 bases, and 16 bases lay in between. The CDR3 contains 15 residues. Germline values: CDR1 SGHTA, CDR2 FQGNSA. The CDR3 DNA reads TGTGCCAGCAGCTTTGGGGACCTGAGGAGGACTGAAGCTTTCTTT. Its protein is CASSFGDLRRTEAFF.

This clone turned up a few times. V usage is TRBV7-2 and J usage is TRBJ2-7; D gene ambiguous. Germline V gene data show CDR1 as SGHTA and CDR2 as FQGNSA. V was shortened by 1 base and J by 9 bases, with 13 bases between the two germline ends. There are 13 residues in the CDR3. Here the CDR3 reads CASSLDKIAAQYV. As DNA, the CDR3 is TGTGCCAGCAGCTTAGACAAAATCGCGGCGCAGTACGTC.

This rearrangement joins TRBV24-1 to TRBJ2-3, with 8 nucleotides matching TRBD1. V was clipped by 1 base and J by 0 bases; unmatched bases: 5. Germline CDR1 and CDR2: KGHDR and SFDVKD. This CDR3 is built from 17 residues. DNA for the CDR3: TGTGCCACCAGTGATTTAGGGACAGGTTCTAGCACAGATACGCAGTATTTT. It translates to CATSDLGTGSSTDTQYF.

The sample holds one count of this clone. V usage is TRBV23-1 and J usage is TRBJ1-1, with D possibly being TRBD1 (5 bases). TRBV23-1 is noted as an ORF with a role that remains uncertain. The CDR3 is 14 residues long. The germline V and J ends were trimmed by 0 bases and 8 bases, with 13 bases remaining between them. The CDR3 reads CASSQSARASEAFF. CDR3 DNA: TGCGCCAGCAGTCAATCCGCCAGGGCCTCAGAAGCTTTCTTT.

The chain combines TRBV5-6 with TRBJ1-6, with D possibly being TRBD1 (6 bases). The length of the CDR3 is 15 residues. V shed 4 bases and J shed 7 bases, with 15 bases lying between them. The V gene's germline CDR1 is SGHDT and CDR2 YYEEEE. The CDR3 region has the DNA TGTGCCAGCAGCAAACAGGGCCTAGGCAATTCACCCCTCCACTTT. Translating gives CASSKQGLGNSPLHF.

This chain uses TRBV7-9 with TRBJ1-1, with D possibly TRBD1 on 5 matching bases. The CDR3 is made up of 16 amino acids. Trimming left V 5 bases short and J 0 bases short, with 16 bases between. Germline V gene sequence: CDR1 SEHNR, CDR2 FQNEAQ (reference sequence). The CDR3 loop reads CASSPLEGRVNTEAFF. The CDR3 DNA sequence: TGTGCCAGCAGCCCATTGGAGGGGAGGGTGAACACTGAAGCTTTCTTT.

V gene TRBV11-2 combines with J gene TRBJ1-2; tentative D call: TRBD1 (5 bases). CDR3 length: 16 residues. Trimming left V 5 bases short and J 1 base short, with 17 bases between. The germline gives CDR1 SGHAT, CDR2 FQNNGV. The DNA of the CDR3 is TGTGCCAGCAGCCCGTCGACAGTTGACTTTAACTATGGCTACACCTTC. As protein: CASSPSTVDFNYGYTF.

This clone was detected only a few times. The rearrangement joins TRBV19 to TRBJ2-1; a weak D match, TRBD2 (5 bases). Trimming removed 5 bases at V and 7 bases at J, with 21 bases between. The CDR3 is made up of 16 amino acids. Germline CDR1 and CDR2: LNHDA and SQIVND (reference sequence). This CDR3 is CASSPQREVRGNEQFF. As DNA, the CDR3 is TGTGCCAGTAGTCCCCAGAGGGAAGTGCGTGGGAATGAGCAGTTCTTC.

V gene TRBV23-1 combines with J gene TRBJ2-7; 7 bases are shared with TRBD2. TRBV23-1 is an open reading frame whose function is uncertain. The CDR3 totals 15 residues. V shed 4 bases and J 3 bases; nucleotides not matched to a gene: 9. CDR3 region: CASSRTWLADYEQYV. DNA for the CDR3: TGCGCCAGCAGTCGAACATGGCTAGCGGACTACGAGCAGTACGTC.

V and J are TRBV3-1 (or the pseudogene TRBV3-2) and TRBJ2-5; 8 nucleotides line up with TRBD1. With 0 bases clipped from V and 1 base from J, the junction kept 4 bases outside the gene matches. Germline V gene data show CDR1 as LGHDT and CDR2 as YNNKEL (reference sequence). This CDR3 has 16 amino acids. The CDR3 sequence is CASSQETGTGQETQYF. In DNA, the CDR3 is TGTGCCAGCAGCCAAGAGACCGGGACAGGCCAAGAGACCCAGTACTTC.

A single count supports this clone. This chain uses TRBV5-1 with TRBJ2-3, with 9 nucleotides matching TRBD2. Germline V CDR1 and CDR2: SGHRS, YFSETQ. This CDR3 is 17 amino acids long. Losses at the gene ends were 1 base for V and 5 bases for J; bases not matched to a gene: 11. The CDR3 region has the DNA TGCGCCAGCAGCTTGAACACCGGCGGGGGGGTTAAAGATACGCAGTATTTT. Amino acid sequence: CASSLNTGGGVKDTQYF.

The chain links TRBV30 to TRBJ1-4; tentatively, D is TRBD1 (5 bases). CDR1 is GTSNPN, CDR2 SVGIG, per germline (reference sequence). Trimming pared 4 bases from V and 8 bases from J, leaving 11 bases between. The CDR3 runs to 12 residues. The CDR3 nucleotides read TGTGCCTGGAAGAGGGGCGGAGAAAAACTGTTTTTT. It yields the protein CAWKRGGEKLFF.

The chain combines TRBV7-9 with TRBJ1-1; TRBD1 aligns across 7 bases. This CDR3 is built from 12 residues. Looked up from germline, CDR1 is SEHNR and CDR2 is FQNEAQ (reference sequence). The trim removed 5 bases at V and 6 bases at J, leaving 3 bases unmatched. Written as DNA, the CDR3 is TGTGCCAGCAGCCGACAGGGAGCTGAAGCTTTCTTT. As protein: CASSRQGAEAFF.

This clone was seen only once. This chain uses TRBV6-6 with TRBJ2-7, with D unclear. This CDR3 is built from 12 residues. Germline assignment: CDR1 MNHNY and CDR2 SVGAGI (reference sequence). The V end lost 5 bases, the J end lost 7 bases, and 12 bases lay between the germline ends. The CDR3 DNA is TGTGCCAGCAGTCCGACGATGTTGGAGCAGTACGTC. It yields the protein CASSPTMLEQYV.

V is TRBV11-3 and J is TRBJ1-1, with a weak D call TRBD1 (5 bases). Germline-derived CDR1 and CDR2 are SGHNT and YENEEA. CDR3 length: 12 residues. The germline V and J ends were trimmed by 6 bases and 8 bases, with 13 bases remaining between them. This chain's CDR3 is CASRQVREEAFF. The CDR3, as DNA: TGTGCCAGCAGACAAGTCAGGGAGGAAGCTTTCTTT.

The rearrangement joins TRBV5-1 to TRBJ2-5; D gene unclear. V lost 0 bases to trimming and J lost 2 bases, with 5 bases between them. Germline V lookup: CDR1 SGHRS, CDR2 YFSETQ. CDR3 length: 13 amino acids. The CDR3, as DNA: TGCGCCAGCAGCTTGGAATATCAAGAGACCCAGTACTTC. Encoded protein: CASSLEYQETQYF.

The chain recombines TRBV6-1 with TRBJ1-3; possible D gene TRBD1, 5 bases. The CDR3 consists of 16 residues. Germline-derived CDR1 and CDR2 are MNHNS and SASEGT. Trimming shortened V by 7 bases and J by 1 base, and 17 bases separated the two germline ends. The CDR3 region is CASNDPFRGSGNTIYF. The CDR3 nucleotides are TGTGCCAGCAATGATCCGTTCCGGGGGTCTGGAAACACCATATATTTT.

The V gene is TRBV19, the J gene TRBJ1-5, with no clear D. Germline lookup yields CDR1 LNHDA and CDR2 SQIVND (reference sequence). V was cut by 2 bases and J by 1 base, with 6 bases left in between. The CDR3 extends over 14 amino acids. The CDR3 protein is CASSITASNQPQHF. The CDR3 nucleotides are TGTGCCAGTAGTATAACAGCCAGCAATCAGCCCCAGCATTTT.

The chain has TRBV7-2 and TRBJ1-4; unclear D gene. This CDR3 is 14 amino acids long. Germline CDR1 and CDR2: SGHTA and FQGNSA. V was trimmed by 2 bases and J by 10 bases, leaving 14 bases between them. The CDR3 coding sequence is TGTGCCAGCAGCTTAAAATGGTCCCGGGGAAAACTGTTTTTT. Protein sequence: CASSLKWSRGKLFF.

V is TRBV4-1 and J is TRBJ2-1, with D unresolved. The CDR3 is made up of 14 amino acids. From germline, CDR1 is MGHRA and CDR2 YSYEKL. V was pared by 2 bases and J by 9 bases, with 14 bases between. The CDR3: CASSQPSEASEQFF. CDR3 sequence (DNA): TGCGCCAGCAGCCAACCCTCCGAGGCAAGTGAGCAGTTCTTC.

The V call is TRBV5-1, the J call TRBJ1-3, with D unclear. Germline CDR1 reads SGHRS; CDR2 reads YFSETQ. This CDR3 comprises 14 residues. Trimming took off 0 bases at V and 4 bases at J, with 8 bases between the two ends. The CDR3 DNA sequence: TGCGCCAGCAGCTTGGAGCCCCCGGGAAACACCATATATTTT. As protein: CASSLEPPGNTIYF.